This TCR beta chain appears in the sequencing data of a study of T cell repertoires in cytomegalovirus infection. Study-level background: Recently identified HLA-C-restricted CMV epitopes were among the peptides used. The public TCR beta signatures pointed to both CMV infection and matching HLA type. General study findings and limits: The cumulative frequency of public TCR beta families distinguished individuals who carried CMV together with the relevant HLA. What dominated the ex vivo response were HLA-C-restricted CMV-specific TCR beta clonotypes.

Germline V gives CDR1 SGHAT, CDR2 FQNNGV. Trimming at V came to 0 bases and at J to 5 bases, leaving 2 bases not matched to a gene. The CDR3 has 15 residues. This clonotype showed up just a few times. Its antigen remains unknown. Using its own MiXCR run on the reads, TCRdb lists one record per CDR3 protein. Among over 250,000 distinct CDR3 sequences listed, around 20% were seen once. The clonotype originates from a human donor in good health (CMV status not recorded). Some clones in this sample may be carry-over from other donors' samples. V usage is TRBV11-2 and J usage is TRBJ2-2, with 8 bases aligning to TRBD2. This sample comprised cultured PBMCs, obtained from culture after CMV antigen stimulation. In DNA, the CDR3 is TGTGCCAGCAGCTTAGAAGGACTAGCAACCGGGGAGCTGTTTTTT. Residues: CASSLEGLATGELFF.